Following are 21 T cell receptor beta chains from one sample sequenced in a study of cytomegalovirus exposure and HLA in healthy donors. The study ran its PCR with 60 Vbeta and 13 Jbeta primers. Assay used: immunoSEQ multiplex PCR; TCRdb lists only in-frame clones, some missing. The sample consists of roughly 43,000 clones, about 60% of them appearing once. Sequencing was carried out using PBMCs. The receptor set was obtained from a human donor in good health.

The V and J genes are TRBV7-2 and TRBJ2-7, with a possible D match to TRBD2 (6 bases). Germline V gene sequence: CDR1 SGHTA, CDR2 FQGNSA. The CDR3 covers 14 residues. Deletions cut 3 bases from V and 0 bases from J, with 9 bases between. The CDR3 DNA reads TGTGCCAGCAGCTTTCGGGGAGGCTCCTACGAGCAGTACTTC. Its protein product is CASSFRGGSYEQYF.

The CDR3 here is CASSSQGRQPQHF. CDR3 sequence (DNA): TGTGCCAGCAGCTCACAGGGGAGACAGCCCCAGCATTTT. This sequence joins TRBV6-1 and TRBJ1-5, with 7 bases that match TRBD1. The junction had 6 bases not matched to a gene; V was cut back by 6 bases and J by 7 bases. The CDR3 length is 13 residues. The germline V gene encodes CDR1 MNHNS and CDR2 SASEGT.

The chain uses TRBV5-1 and TRBJ2-7; 9 nucleotides line up with TRBD2. V was pared by 0 bases and J by 5 bases, with 6 bases of the junction left unmatched. The germline CDR1 and CDR2 sequences are SGHRS and YFSETQ. This CDR3 has 15 amino acids. CDR3 DNA: TGCGCCAGCAGCTTGGCCGCGGGGGGGCCTGACGAGCAGTACTTC. Residues: CASSLAAGGPDEQYF.

J is TRBJ1-6 and V is TRBV5-5, with 9 bases aligning to TRBD1. This CDR3 is 14 amino acids long. The ends lost 1 base at V and 8 bases at J; junction bases unmatched: 1. CDR1 and CDR2 from the germline V gene are SGHKS and YYEKEE (reference sequence). This chain's CDR3 is CASSLTGGDSPLHF. As DNA, the CDR3 is TGTGCCAGCAGCTTGACAGGGGGCGATTCACCCCTCCACTTT.

V usage is TRBV2 and J usage is TRBJ1-1, with D perhaps TRBD1 (6 bases). CDR1 SNHLY and CDR2 FYNNEI come from the germline V gene. The length of the CDR3 is 14 residues. V lost 4 bases, J lost 1 base, and 10 bases lay in between. The CDR3 reads CASSVVRGNTEAFF. CDR3 in DNA: TGTGCCAGCAGTGTAGTCAGGGGGAACACTGAAGCTTTCTTT.

This clone has only a few counts. The J gene is TRBJ2-1, the V gene TRBV11-3; TRBD1 matches at 7 bases. V lost 5 bases, J lost 8 bases, and 12 bases stayed unmatched. Germline CDR1 reads SGHNT; CDR2 reads YENEEA. The CDR3 covers 15 residues. The CDR3 nucleotides are TGTGCCAGCAGCACCAGACAGGGAAGAGTTGATGAGCAGTTCTTC. Its protein product is CASSTRQGRVDEQFF.

This chain joins TRBV7-2 and TRBJ2-7; 8 bases map to TRBD1. This CDR3 comprises 11 residues. Per germline, CDR1 SGHTA and CDR2 FQGNSA. The V and J ends lost 3 bases and 13 bases, in that order; junction bases with no gene match: 5. The CDR3 protein is CASSFQGAFYF. The DNA of the CDR3 is TGTGCCAGCAGCTTTCAGGGGGCCTTTTACTTC.

V usage is TRBV7-9 and J usage is TRBJ2-2; no firm D call. V lost 3 bases to trimming and J lost 3 bases, with 14 bases between them. Germline CDR1 and CDR2: SEHNR and FQNEAQ (reference sequence). The CDR3 spans 16 residues. CDR3: CASSLGYRTYTGELFF. CDR3 bases: TGTGCCAGCAGCTTGGGCTACCGAACCTACACCGGGGAGCTGTTTTTT.

Only a few counts were recorded for this clone. The chain has TRBV6-1 and TRBJ1-1; D is possibly TRBD1 (5 bases). This CDR3 has 13 amino acids. The germline V gene encodes CDR1 MNHNS and CDR2 SASEGT. Between the trimmed V and J ends, which lost 7 bases and 2 bases, there was a span of 11 bases. CDR3 amino acids: CASTGQFNTEAFF. CDR3 in DNA: TGTGCCAGCACTGGACAATTCAACACTGAAGCTTTCTTT.

The chain joins TRBV6-1 to TRBJ2-5; 9 nucleotides agree with TRBD2. Germline values: CDR1 MNHNS, CDR2 SASEGT. The trim removed 0 bases at V and 6 bases at J, leaving 8 bases unmatched. The CDR3 totals 16 residues. The CDR3 nucleotides read TGTGCCAGCAGTGAAGCGCGGGCTAGCGGGGTTAAGACCCAGTACTTC. Translating gives CASSEARASGVKTQYF.

For the CDR3, the DNA is TGTGCCAGCAGCCAAGCGGGTTTTGGGGAAAAACTGTTTTTT. Encoded protein: CASSQAGFGEKLFF. This chain uses TRBV14 with TRBJ1-4; no clear D. This CDR3 contains 14 residues. The ends were cut back, 1 base at V and 8 bases at J, with 11 bases in the middle. Germline V CDR1 and CDR2: SGHDN, FVKESK. The full variable domain, in which reference TRBV14 and TRBJ1-4 provide the parts outside the CDR3, is EAGVTQFPSHSVIEKGQTVTLRCDPISGHDNLYWYRRVMGKEIKFLLHFVKESKQDESGMPNNRFLAERTGGTYSTLKVQPAELEDSGVYFCASSQAGFGEKLFFGSGTQLSVL.

The genes are TRBV2 and TRBJ1-6; D might be TRBD1 (6 bases). The CDR3 consists of 15 residues. Germline CDR1 reads SNHLY; CDR2 reads FYNNEI. Trimming took 5 bases from V and 5 from J, leaving 13 bases between them. CDR3: CASSLQGSNNSPLHF. In DNA, the CDR3 is TGTGCCAGCAGTTTACAGGGAAGCAATAATTCACCCCTCCACTTT.

The chain has TRBV10-1 and TRBJ2-7, with D tentatively TRBD1 (6 bases). Trimming cost V 4 bases and J 2 bases, with 12 bases left between them. CDR3 length: 14 amino acids. Germline values: CDR1 WNHNN, CDR2 SYGVQD (reference sequence). The chain's CDR3 is CASSAPGQPYEQYF. Written as DNA, the CDR3 is TGCGCCAGCAGTGCCCCTGGACAGCCCTACGAGCAGTACTTC.

The gene calls are TRBV28 and TRBJ2-7, with 7 positions matching TRBD2. Germline V gene lookup returns CDR1 MDHEN and CDR2 SYDVKM. V was pared by 7 bases and J by 0 bases, with 9 bases of the junction left unmatched. The CDR3 consists of 15 residues. The CDR3 protein is CASIRGGASSYEQYF. CDR3 sequence (DNA): TGTGCCAGCATTAGGGGAGGGGCGAGCTCCTACGAGCAGTACTTC. The complete variable domain, with remaining parts taken from reference TRBV28 and TRBJ2-7, reads DVKVTQSSRYLVKRTGEKVFLECVQDMDHENMFWYRQDPGLGLRLIYFSYDVKMKEKGDIPEGYSVSREKKERFSLILESASTNQTSMYLCASIRGGASSYEQYFGPGTRLTVT.

This clone was seen a handful of times. The rearrangement joins TRBV11-2 to TRBJ2-7; tentative D call: TRBD1 (5 bases). V gave up 3 bases and J gave up 6 bases, with 12 bases separating them. Germline V CDR1 and CDR2: SGHAT, FQNNGV. This CDR3 is 13 amino acids long. The CDR3 is CASSFLGAGEQYF. DNA of the CDR3: TGTGCCAGCAGCTTCTTAGGGGCCGGCGAGCAGTACTTC.

This rearrangement joins TRBV9 to TRBJ2-4; TRBD1 agrees at 8 bases. Germline lookup yields CDR1 SGDLS and CDR2 YYNGEE. CDR3 length: 14 residues. The V and J ends lost 2 bases and 8 bases, in that order; junction bases with no gene match: 6. In nucleotides, the CDR3 is TGTGCCAGCAGCGTGTCAGGGGGCCTAGACATTCAGTACTTC. Protein sequence: CASSVSGGLDIQYF.

V gene TRBV29-1 combines with J gene TRBJ1-5, with D possibly being TRBD1 (5 bases). CDR1 and CDR2 (germline): SQVTM, ANQGSEA. V lost 2 bases, J lost 6 bases, and 11 bases lay in between. The CDR3 is 13 residues long. The CDR3 loop reads CSVESIRGQPQHF. CDR3 DNA: TGCAGCGTTGAATCTATAAGGGGTCAGCCCCAGCATTTT.

J is TRBJ2-2 and V is TRBV5-6; TRBD2 agrees at 8 bases. With 2 bases clipped from V and 2 bases from J, the junction kept 5 bases outside the gene matches. Germline V gene sequence: CDR1 SGHDT, CDR2 YYEEEE. This CDR3 has 16 amino acids. CDR3: CASSFFGGGNTGELFF. CDR3 nucleotide sequence: TGTGCCAGCAGCTTTTTCGGGGGGGGAAACACCGGGGAGCTGTTTTTT.

This rearrangement joins TRBV30 to TRBJ1-4, with 8 bases aligning to TRBD1. CDR3 length: 15 residues. CDR1 GTSNPN and CDR2 SVGIG come from the germline V gene (reference sequence). V lost 6 bases to trimming and J lost 0 bases; unmatched junction nucleotides: 6. This CDR3 is CACGQGLTTNEKLFF. CDR3 DNA: TGTGCCTGTGGACAGGGCCTCACAACTAATGAAAAACTGTTTTTT.

This chain uses TRBV6-1 with TRBJ1-2, with 7 bases that match TRBD1. The CDR3 spans 14 residues. From germline, CDR1 is MNHNS and CDR2 SASEGT. V lost 4 bases to trimming and J lost 2 bases; unmatched junction nucleotides: 4. The CDR3 reads CASSGPTGNYGYTF. CDR3 coding DNA: TGTGCCAGCAGTGGTCCGACAGGGAACTATGGCTACACCTTC.

The chain employs TRBV5-4 and TRBJ1-2, with D possibly being TRBD1 (6 bases). V lost 5 bases, J lost 7 bases, and 15 bases lay in between. This CDR3 has 13 residues. CDR1 SGHNT and CDR2 YYREEE come from the germline V gene (reference sequence). The CDR3 loop reads CASRDGGRSGYTF. For the CDR3, the DNA is TGTGCCAGCAGGGACGGGGGGCGCAGTGGCTACACCTTC.